The 29 T cell receptor beta chains below come from one sample, sequenced in a study of blood T cell repertoires in COVID-19. Measured with immunoSEQ multiplex PCR; TCRdb has only the in-frame clones, and not every one. The sample includes 88,000 or so clones, 86% seen only once; the top ten take under 8%. The sequencing input was peripheral blood. Source of these receptors: a man aged 55 to 69 with acute or convalescent COVID-19.

This rearrangement joins TRBV14 to TRBJ1-1; a weak D match, TRBD1 (6 bases). This CDR3 contains 16 residues. In germline, CDR1 is SGHDN, CDR2 FVKESK. Trimming removed 0 bases at V and 3 bases at J, with 14 bases between. CDR3 sequence (DNA): TGTGCCAGCAGCCAAGATGGGTTGTACAGGGACACTGAAGCTTTCTTT. This encodes CASSQDGLYRDTEAFF.

This sequence joins TRBV2 and TRBJ1-1; a weak D match, TRBD1 (6 bases). This CDR3 has 14 amino acids. CDR1 is SNHLY, CDR2 FYNNEI, per germline. V shed 5 bases and J shed 4 bases, with 14 bases lying between them. The CDR3: CASSSNRVGTEAFF. CDR3 coding DNA: TGTGCCAGCAGTAGCAACAGGGTGGGCACTGAAGCTTTCTTT. The whole variable domain, remainder taken from reference TRBV2 and TRBJ1-1, is EPEVTQTPSHQVTQMGQEVILRCVPISNHLYFYWYRQILGQKVEFLVSFYNNEISEKSEIFDDQFSVERPDGSNFTLKIRSTKLEDSAMYFCASSSNRVGTEAFFGQGTRLTVV.

The gene calls are TRBV5-1 and TRBJ2-7, with D possibly TRBD2 on 5 matching bases. This CDR3 region has 16 residues. V lost 0 bases, J lost 5 bases, and 18 bases lay in between. Germline CDR1 SGHRS, CDR2 YFSETQ. This CDR3 reads CASSLGASPDQDEQYF. CDR3 nucleotide sequence: TGCGCCAGCAGCTTGGGTGCTAGCCCAGACCAGGACGAGCAGTACTTC. The whole variable domain, filled in from reference TRBV5-1 and TRBJ2-7, reads KAGVTQTPRYLIKTRGQQVTLSCSPISGHRSVSWYQQTPGQGLQFLFEYFSETQRNKGNFPGRFSGRQFSNSRSEMNVSTLELGDSALYLCASSLGASPDQDEQYFGPGTRLTVT.

The chain recombines TRBV7-2 with TRBJ1-1, with D perhaps matching TRBD1 (5 bases). The CDR3 contains 14 residues. CDR1 SGHTA and CDR2 FQGNSA come from the germline V gene. V gave up 1 base and J gave up 5 bases, with 11 bases separating them. The CDR3 here is CASSLGRVVTEAFF. Written as DNA, the CDR3 is TGTGCCAGCAGCTTAGGCAGGGTGGTGACTGAAGCTTTCTTT.

This rearrangement joins TRBV29-1 to TRBJ1-2; D may be TRBD1 (5 bases). V shed 7 bases and J shed 0 bases, with 30 bases lying between them. Germline CDR1 is SQVTM and CDR2 is ANQGSEA. This CDR3 spans 19 amino acids. The CDR3: CSAATTSGTGRKANYGYTF. The CDR3 bases are TGCAGCGCTGCGACGACTAGCGGGACCGGCAGAAAAGCTAACTATGGCTACACCTTC. The variable domain in full, completed from reference TRBV29-1 and TRBJ1-2, reads SAVISQKPSRDICQRGTSLTIQCQVDSQVTMMFWYRQQPGQSLTLIATANQGSEATYESGFVIDKFPISRPNLTFSTLTVSNMSPEDSSIYLCSAATTSGTGRKANYGYTFGSGTRLTVV.

V gene TRBV4-2 combines with J gene TRBJ1-5; possibly TRBD1 for D (5 bases). This CDR3 is built from 15 residues. The germline V and J ends were trimmed by 1 base and 6 bases, with 13 bases remaining between them. Germline-derived CDR1 and CDR2 are LGHNA and YNFKEQ. Here the CDR3 reads CASSQVWAGLQPQHF. The CDR3 nucleotides read TGTGCCAGCAGCCAAGTGTGGGCAGGGCTTCAGCCCCAGCATTTT.

As concerns this clone: At the DNA level, this CDR3 is encoded by other sequences in the same sample as well. The CDR3 region is CASSLEGAYGYTF. The CDR3 coding sequence is TGCGCCAGCAGCTTGGAAGGGGCCTATGGCTACACCTTC. The genes are TRBV5-1 and TRBJ1-2; a possible D gene is TRBD1 (5 bases). V lost 0 bases and J 4 bases, leaving 7 bases between the germline ends. Germline CDR1 reads SGHRS; CDR2 reads YFSETQ. CDR3 length: 13 residues.

V gene TRBV5-6 combines with J gene TRBJ1-2, with D perhaps TRBD1 (5 bases). The CDR3 spans 13 residues. V gave up 0 bases and J gave up 4 bases, with 7 bases separating them. Germline values: CDR1 SGHDT, CDR2 YYEEEE. The CDR3 reads CASSLVDSYGYTF. CDR3 nucleotides: TGTGCCAGCAGCTTGGTCGACAGCTATGGCTACACCTTC.

The rearrangement joins TRBV11-2 to TRBJ2-2, with TRBD1 identical over 7 bases. This CDR3 comprises 19 residues. Germline CDR1 and CDR2: SGHAT and FQNNGV. Trimming at V came to 2 bases and at J to 5 bases, leaving 17 bases not matched to a gene. This CDR3 reads CASSLQVRGTSFRTGELFF. CDR3 sequence (DNA): TGTGCCAGCAGCTTACAGGTCAGGGGGACCTCTTTCCGTACCGGGGAGCTGTTTTTT.

The chain is built from TRBV6-2 or TRBV6-3 and TRBJ1-1; 11 bases line up with TRBD1. The CDR3 is made up of 16 amino acids. V lost 2 bases to trimming and J lost 5 bases; unmatched junction nucleotides: 7. Germline V gives CDR1 MNHEY, CDR2 SVGEGT. Here the CDR3 DNA reads TGTGCCAGCAGTTACCCGGACAGGGGGCCAATTACTGAAGCTTTCTTT. Translating gives CASSYPDRGPITEAFF.

V usage is TRBV18 and J usage is TRBJ1-1, with 7 nucleotides matching TRBD1. J gave up 0 bases and V 3 bases, and 4 bases lay outside the gene matches. Germline V CDR1 and CDR2: KGHSH, LQKENI. The CDR3 length is 15 residues. DNA for the CDR3: TGTGCCAGCTCACCGCCACAGGGGTTGAACACTGAAGCTTTCTTT. Its translation: CASSPPQGLNTEAFF.

The chain links TRBV29-1 to TRBJ2-5; 15 bases agree with TRBD2. Germline-derived CDR1 and CDR2 are SQVTM and ANQGSEA. This CDR3 has 16 amino acids. Trimming took 7 bases from V and 5 from J; bases not matched to a gene: 11. CDR3 DNA sequence: TGCAGCGACCTGGGACTAGCGGGGGGCCTCGGTGAGACCCAGTACTTC. Translating gives CSDLGLAGGLGETQYF.

V usage is TRBV6-5 and J usage is TRBJ1-2, with TRBD1 identical over 11 bases. The germline V gene encodes CDR1 MNHEY and CDR2 SVGAGI. With 8 bases clipped from V and 7 bases from J, the junction kept 6 bases outside the gene matches. There are 13 residues in the CDR3. Written as DNA, the CDR3 is TGTGCCAGCCTAAGGGACAGGGGGGGTGGCTACACCTTC. Protein product: CASLRDRGGGYTF.

This chain connects TRBV29-1 to TRBJ1-5, with a possible D match to TRBD1 (6 bases). The CDR3 has 14 amino acids. The germline V gene has CDR1 SQVTM and CDR2 ANQGSEA. V lost 7 bases and J 2 bases, leaving 15 bases between the germline ends. The CDR3 sequence: CSAQQGSGNQPQHF. The CDR3 coding sequence is TGCAGCGCACAACAGGGTTCGGGCAATCAGCCCCAGCATTTT.

This chain uses TRBV6-6 with TRBJ1-4, with TRBD1 identical over 7 bases. This CDR3 comprises 15 residues. Trimming at V came to 5 bases and at J to 7 bases, leaving 10 bases not matched to a gene. Germline CDR1 is MNHNY and CDR2 is SVGAGI (reference sequence). DNA of the CDR3: TGTGCCAGCAGTGAGACAGGGACGGTTGGTGAAAAACTGTTTTTT. Translation gives CASSETGTVGEKLFF.

The chain recombines TRBV15 with TRBJ2-7; 9 bases line up with TRBD1. The V gene's germline CDR1 is LNHNV and CDR2 YYDKDF (reference sequence). The length of the CDR3 is 14 residues. Germline trimming cut 5 bases from V and 7 bases from J; bases unmatched to any gene: 9. This chain's CDR3 is CATSVPGTGKEQYF. The DNA for the CDR3 is TGTGCCACCAGCGTGCCAGGGACAGGGAAAGAGCAGTACTTC.

V usage is TRBV6-4 and J usage is TRBJ2-3, with 9 bases aligning to TRBD2. Germline lookup yields CDR1 MRHNA and CDR2 SNTAGT. The CDR3 is made up of 14 amino acids. V lost 3 bases and J lost 7; bases outside the gene matches: 5. CDR3 residues: CASSDLAGQYTQYF. CDR3 DNA: TGTGCCAGCAGTGATCTAGCGGGGCAATATACGCAGTATTTT.

J is TRBJ2-3 and V is TRBV5-6, with D hard to call. The CDR3 consists of 12 residues. V was trimmed by 2 bases and J by 2 bases, leaving 3 bases between them. CDR1 is SGHDT, CDR2 YYEEEE, per germline. This chain's CDR3 is CASSFITDTQYF. In DNA form, the CDR3 reads TGTGCCAGCAGCTTCATCACAGATACGCAGTATTTT.

The chain joins TRBV29-1 to TRBJ2-1; TRBD2 matches 8 bases. This CDR3 is built from 15 residues. The junction had 13 bases not matched to a gene; V was cut back by 7 bases and J by 5 bases. Germline V gene sequence: CDR1 SQVTM, CDR2 ANQGSEA. The CDR3 reads CSASWALAGNNEQFF. The CDR3 DNA reads TGCAGCGCATCTTGGGCTCTAGCGGGTAACAATGAGCAGTTCTTC.

In DNA, the CDR3 is TGTGCCAGCAGCGAAAATCCGGGACTAGCTTCAAACAATGAGCAGTTCTTC. Its protein product is CASSENPGLASNNEQFF. The V and J genes are TRBV9 and TRBJ2-1; 9 positions match TRBD2. This CDR3 has 17 amino acids. Germline V lookup: CDR1 SGDLS, CDR2 YYNGEE. V lost 3 bases and J lost 5; bases outside the gene matches: 12.

The rearrangement links TRBV5-1 to TRBJ2-7, with TRBD1 matching 11 bases. The CDR3 loop spans 17 amino acids. Germline V gene data show CDR1 as SGHRS and CDR2 as YFSETQ. With 4 bases clipped from V and 5 bases from J, the junction kept 14 bases outside the gene matches. CDR3 sequence reads: CASSLKSGTGGGNEQYF. The CDR3 nucleotides are TGCGCCAGCAGCCTCAAATCCGGGACAGGGGGAGGTAACGAGCAGTACTTC.

The genes are TRBV4-3 and TRBJ1-1; 8 nucleotides line up with TRBD1. This CDR3 has 14 residues. CDR1 and CDR2 from the germline V gene are LGHNA and YSLEER. V shed 3 bases and J 3 bases; nucleotides not matched to a gene: 3. CDR3 nucleotide sequence: TGCGCCAGCAGCCATGGGGACAGGTACACTGAAGCTTTCTTT. Its protein product is CASSHGDRYTEAFF.

The table lists this clone with a few counts. The chain links TRBV9 to TRBJ2-3; TRBD2 aligns across 7 bases. The CDR3 runs 14 residues. J was trimmed by 5 bases and V by 3 bases; bases with no gene match: 6. Germline values: CDR1 SGDLS, CDR2 YYNGEE. CDR3 sequence (DNA): TGTGCCAGCAGCGCCAGCGGGAAGTTAGATACGCAGTATTTT. This translates into CASSASGKLDTQYF.

This sequence joins TRBV5-6 and TRBJ1-6; a weak D match, TRBD1 (6 bases). The CDR3 consists of 15 residues. Trimming shortened V by 0 bases and J by 7 bases, and 11 bases separated the two germline ends. Per germline, CDR1 SGHDT and CDR2 YYEEEE. DNA of the CDR3: TGTGCCAGCAGCTTGGGTCAGGGGCTGAATTCACCCCTCCACTTT. Protein sequence: CASSLGQGLNSPLHF.

Here the CDR3 reads CASSFPYGGAYNEQFF. The CDR3 region has the DNA TGTGCCAGCAGCTTTCCTTACGGGGGGGCCTACAATGAGCAGTTCTTC. This rearrangement joins TRBV7-9 to TRBJ2-1; TRBD2 matches 8 bases. V lost 3 bases, J lost 2 bases, and 6 bases stayed unmatched. This CDR3 has 16 residues. Germline CDR1 SEHNR, CDR2 FQNEAQ (reference sequence).

The chain employs TRBV7-2 and TRBJ2-7; maybe TRBD2 (6 bases). The V gene lost 0 bases and the J gene lost 3 bases, with 12 bases spanning the gap. Germline V gene lookup returns CDR1 SGHTA and CDR2 FQGNSA. The CDR3 loop spans 15 amino acids. The chain's CDR3 is CASSLAGGGHYEQYF. In nucleotides, the CDR3 is TGTGCCAGCAGCTTAGCTGGGGGAGGACACTACGAGCAGTACTTC.

This chain uses TRBV6-1 with TRBJ2-4; the D gene is possibly TRBD2 (6 bases). V lost 2 bases and J 7 bases, leaving 18 bases between the germline ends. Looked up from germline, CDR1 is MNHNS and CDR2 is SASEGT. This CDR3 has 16 amino acids. CDR3 amino acids: CASSEPGRVVKNIQYF. The CDR3 DNA reads as TGTGCCAGCAGTGAACCCGGGAGAGTAGTTAAGAACATTCAGTACTTC.

The chain joins TRBV28 to TRBJ2-3, with TRBD2 matching 10 bases. This CDR3 has 14 amino acids. J was trimmed by 7 bases and V by 5 bases; bases with no gene match: 6. CDR1 and CDR2 from the germline V gene are MDHEN and SYDVKM. CDR3 coding DNA: TGTGCCAGCAGTCCTAGCGGGAGTACATATACGCAGTATTTT. Translation gives CASSPSGSTYTQYF. The full variable domain, in which reference TRBV28 and TRBJ2-3 provide the parts outside the CDR3, is DVKVTQSSRYLVKRTGEKVFLECVQDMDHENMFWYRQDPGLGLRLIYFSYDVKMKEKGDIPEGYSVSREKKERFSLILESASTNQTSMYLCASSPSGSTYTQYFGPGTRLTVL.

This chain connects TRBV9 to TRBJ2-3; D possibly corresponds to TRBD2 (5 bases). V lost 0 bases, J lost 6 bases, and 17 bases lay in between. Germline assignment: CDR1 SGDLS and CDR2 YYNGEE. The CDR3 totals 16 residues. Here the CDR3 DNA reads TGTGCCAGCAGCGTAGGCGGTAGCGCCCTCGGGGATACGCAGTATTTT. The encoded protein is CASSVGGSALGDTQYF.